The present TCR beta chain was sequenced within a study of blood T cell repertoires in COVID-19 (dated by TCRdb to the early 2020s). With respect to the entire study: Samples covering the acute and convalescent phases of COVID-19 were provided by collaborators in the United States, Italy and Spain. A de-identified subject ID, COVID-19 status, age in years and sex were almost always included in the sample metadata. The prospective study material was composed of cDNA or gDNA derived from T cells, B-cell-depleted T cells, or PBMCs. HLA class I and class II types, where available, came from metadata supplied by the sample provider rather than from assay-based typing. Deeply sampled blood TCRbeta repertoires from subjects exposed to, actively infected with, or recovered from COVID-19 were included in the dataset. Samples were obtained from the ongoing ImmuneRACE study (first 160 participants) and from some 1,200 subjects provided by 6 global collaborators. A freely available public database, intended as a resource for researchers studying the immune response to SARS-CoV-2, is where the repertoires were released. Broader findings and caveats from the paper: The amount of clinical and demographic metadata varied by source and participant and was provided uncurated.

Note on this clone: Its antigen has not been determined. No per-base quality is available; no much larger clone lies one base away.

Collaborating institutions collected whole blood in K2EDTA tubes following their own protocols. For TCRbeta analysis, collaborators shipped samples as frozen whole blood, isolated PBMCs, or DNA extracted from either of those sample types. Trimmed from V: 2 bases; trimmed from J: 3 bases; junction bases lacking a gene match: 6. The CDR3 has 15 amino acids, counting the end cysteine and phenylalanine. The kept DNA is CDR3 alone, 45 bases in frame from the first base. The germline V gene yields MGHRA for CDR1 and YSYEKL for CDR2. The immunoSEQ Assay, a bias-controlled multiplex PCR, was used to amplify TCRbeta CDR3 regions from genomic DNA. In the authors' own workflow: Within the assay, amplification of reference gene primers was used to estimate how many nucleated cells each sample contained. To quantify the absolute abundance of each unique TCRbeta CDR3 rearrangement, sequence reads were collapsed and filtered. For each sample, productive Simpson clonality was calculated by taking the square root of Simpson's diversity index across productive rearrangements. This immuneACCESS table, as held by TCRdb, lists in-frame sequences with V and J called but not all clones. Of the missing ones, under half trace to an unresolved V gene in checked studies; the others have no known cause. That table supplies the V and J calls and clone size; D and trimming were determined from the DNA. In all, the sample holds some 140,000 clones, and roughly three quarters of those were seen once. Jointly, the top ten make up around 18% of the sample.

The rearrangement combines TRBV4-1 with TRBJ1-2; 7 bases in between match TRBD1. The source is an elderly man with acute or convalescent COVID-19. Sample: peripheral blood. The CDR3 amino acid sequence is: CASSQRGQKDYGYTF. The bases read TGCGCCAGCAGCCAAAGGGGGCAGAAAGACTATGGCTACACCTTC.